The next 13 T cell receptor beta chains were all read from a single sample in a study of response to subunit inactivated influenza vaccine. TCRdb re-called the RT-PCR reads with MiXCR, one entry per CDR3 protein. Here the sample spans 500,000 to 600,000 distinct CDR3 sequences, more than 15% being singletons. Sequencing was performed on CD4+ T cells sorted from PBMCs, taken roughly 24 months after vaccination. These TCRs come from a man aged 50 to 75 who received an inactivated influenza vaccine.

This clonotype was observed a handful of times. This chain joins TRBV4-2 and TRBJ2-5; 9 nucleotides line up with TRBD2. Looked up from germline, CDR1 is LGHNA and CDR2 is YNFKEQ. The CDR3 has 16 residues. With V trimmed by 2 bases and J by 1 base, 5 bases remained unmatched. This CDR3 is CASSQPRLAAQETQYF. CDR3 bases: TGTGCCAGCAGCCAACCTAGACTAGCGGCCCAAGAGACCCAGTACTTC.

The V call is TRBV25-1, the J call TRBJ2-3, with no clear D. The CDR3 runs 15 residues. V was shortened by 1 base and J by 2 bases, with 10 bases between the two germline ends. The germline gives CDR1 MGHDK, CDR2 SYGVNS. CDR3 amino acids: CASSEFAGTTDTQYF. The CDR3 nucleotides are TGTGCCAGCAGTGAATTTGCAGGCACCACAGATACGCAGTATTTT.

The J gene is TRBJ1-5, the V gene TRBV6-1, with a tentative D call TRBD1 (5 bases). This CDR3 is built from 17 residues. Trimming left V 1 base short and J 7 bases short, with 20 bases between. Per germline, CDR1 MNHNS and CDR2 SASEGT. CDR3 sequence (DNA): TGTGCCAGCAGTGAAGAGTTGGGCAGGGTCCTCAACCAGCCCCAGCATTTT. Protein product: CASSEELGRVLNQPQHF.

There are a few counts of this clonotype. The chain uses TRBV28 and TRBJ2-7, with D tentatively TRBD2 (6 bases). The CDR3 is made up of 18 amino acids. Germline V gene sequence: CDR1 MDHEN, CDR2 SYDVKM. Trimming removed 6 bases from V and 1 base from J, with 25 bases in between. For the CDR3, the DNA is TGTGCCAGCAGGTCAGCAGCATGGGGAGGACGAGGGTCCTACGAGCAGTACTTC. Protein sequence: CASRSAAWGGRGSYEQYF.

The chain couples TRBV7-2 to TRBJ2-5; weak D call: TRBD1 (7 bases). V lost 3 bases, J lost 3 bases, and 17 bases lay in between. Germline V gene lookup returns CDR1 SGHTA and CDR2 FQGNSA. CDR3 length: 16 amino acids. In DNA form, the CDR3 reads TGTGCCAGCAGCTTGGGGGGCAGGGGGAGAGAAGAGACCCAGTACTTC. This encodes CASSLGGRGREETQYF.

The chain couples TRBV20-1 to TRBJ2-5; D not resolved. V lost 7 bases and J 2 bases, leaving 11 bases between the germline ends. Germline CDR1 and CDR2: DFQATT and SNEGSKA (reference sequence). CDR3 length: 12 amino acids. DNA for the CDR3: TGCAGTGTTAAGGGCCAGCAAGAGACCCAGTACTTC. Translating gives CSVKGQQETQYF.

This clonotype was counted only a few times. This chain uses TRBV12-3 or TRBV12-4 with TRBJ1-1; no reliable D call. There are 13 residues in the CDR3. V gave up 6 bases and J gave up 5 bases, with 13 bases separating them. This CDR3 is CASRSTWSTEAFF. CDR3 DNA: TGTGCCAGCAGGTCAACTTGGAGTACTGAAGCTTTCTTT.

The CDR3 loop reads CASSYSVTQLNGEQFF. CDR3 sequence (DNA): TGTGCCAGCAGTTACTCCGTTACTCAACTAAATGGTGAGCAGTTCTTC. The J gene is TRBJ2-1, the V gene TRBV6-2 or TRBV6-3; D not certain. Trimming pared 0 bases from V and 9 bases from J, leaving 18 bases between. The CDR3 runs 16 residues. Germline lookup yields CDR1 MNHEY and CDR2 SVGEGT.

V and J are TRBV21-1 and TRBJ2-3; TRBD1, as called in the table, went unchecked against the DNA. TRBV21-1 is a documented pseudogene. The CDR3 covers 16 residues. The CDR3: CASSALWGLRTDTQYF. CDR3 DNA sequence: TGTGCCAGCAGCGCACTCTGGGGGCTGCGGACAGATACGCAGTATTTT.

This clonotype was recorded a few times. The gene calls are TRBV9 and TRBJ2-3, with 8 bases that match TRBD2. The junction had 3 bases not matched to a gene; V was cut back by 6 bases and J by 3 bases. The CDR3 length is 13 residues. Germline V gene data show CDR1 as SGDLS and CDR2 as YYNGEE. This CDR3 reads CASTLAGTDTQYF. The CDR3 region has the DNA TGTGCCAGCACGCTAGCGGGTACAGATACGCAGTATTTT. Full variable domain (remainder filled in from reference TRBV9 and TRBJ2-3): DSGVTQTPKHLITATGQRVTLRCSPRSGDLSVYWYQQSLDQGLQFLIQYYNGEERAKGNILERFSAQQFPDLHSELNLSSLELGDSALYFCASTLAGTDTQYFGPGTRLTVL.

There are a few counts of this clonotype. The V gene is TRBV10-3, the J gene TRBJ2-7; D possibly uses TRBD1 or TRBD2 (5 bases each). The CDR3 spans 14 residues. V was clipped by 2 bases and J by 3 bases, with 11 bases between them. Germline CDR1 is ENHRY and CDR2 is SYGVKD. The CDR3 bases are TGTGCCATCAGTGAGAGGGGACCGCACTACGAGCAGTACTTC. Its translation: CAISERGPHYEQYF.

This clonotype has more than one count but fewer than ten. This chain links TRBV10-3 with TRBJ1-1, with a tentative D call TRBD1 (5 bases). Looked up from germline, CDR1 is ENHRY and CDR2 is SYGVKD. The V and J ends lost 7 bases and 5 bases respectively, with 17 bases between them. The CDR3 sequence is 14 residues long. The CDR3 DNA follows: TGTGCCATCAAGGGGTCCGAGGGGAGAACTGAAGCTTTCTTT. Its translation is CAIKGSEGRTEAFF.

The CDR3 DNA sequence: TGCGCCAGCAGCTGGGGAGGGCCGAGAGGAGATACGCAGTATTTT. Residues: CASSWGGPRGDTQYF. The rearrangement links TRBV5-1 to TRBJ2-3; TRBD2 matches at 7 bases. The CDR3 sequence is 15 residues long. Germline values: CDR1 SGHRS, CDR2 YFSETQ. J lost 5 bases, V lost 3 bases, and 9 bases had no gene match.